Reported below is one T cell receptor (beta chain). Its antigen remains unidentified. Naive CD8 libraries used about 20,000 to 1,000,000 sorted cells and 10%, 30% or 50% RNA. The record originates from a study of molecular identifiers for immune sequencing clone quantification. In preparing bulk TCR libraries, previously described methods and listed TCR primers were used. TCRdb passed the PCR reads through MiXCR, listing each CDR3 protein once. The sample lists approximately 590,000 distinct CDR3 sequences, approximately 24% seen once, with 0.78% in the top ten. The V end was cut by 3 bases, the J end by 7 bases, with 9 bases between. Looked up from germline, CDR1 is SNHLY and CDR2 is FYNNEI. This CDR3 comprises 12 residues. Findings and limits, study-wide: Because of identical TCR molecules sharing a barcode, sizes of highly expanded clones could be underestimated. Spiked Jurkat TCR RNA originating from one cell could reportedly be identified amid about a million naive cells.

J is TRBJ1-1 and V is TRBV2; D unresolved. This clonotype was obtained from a human donor in good health. Some libraries in this study had Jurkat cell RNA spiked in. Sequenced material: naive CD8+ T cells from blood, with Jurkat cell RNA spiked in. As for subset: FACS-sorted CD8+CD4-CCR7+CD45RA+ naive T cells. The CDR3, as DNA: TGTGCCAGCAGTGATACTTGGAATGAAGCTTTCTTT. This encodes CASSDTWNEAFF.